Below are 16 T cell receptor beta chains sequenced from a single sample in a study of shared clonotypes between healthy human individuals (dated by TCRdb to between 2020 and 2021). Libraries were made using the immunoSEQ multiplex PCR assay. The table comes from immuneACCESS by way of TCRdb, which keeps in-frame sequences with V and J called. Part of the clones is missing from these tables; in studies checked, under half for an unresolved V gene and the rest for unknown reasons. The sample records over 1.4 million clones, approximately 97% of which are singletons. Roughly 1.2% of the sample rests with the top ten. The sequencing input was naive CD4+ T cells sorted from blood. Explained via the paper, the cell subset or site label denotes: CD45RA+ positively selected. The source is a young man in good health.

V usage is TRBV18 and J usage is TRBJ1-5; TRBD1 agrees at 8 bases. Germline V gives CDR1 KGHSH, CDR2 LQKENI. After removal of 4 bases from V and 6 bases from J, the junction contained 5 bases not matched to a gene. This CDR3 has 14 amino acids. The CDR3 is CASSLYRGAQPQHF. In DNA, the CDR3 is TGTGCCAGCTCACTCTACAGGGGGGCTCAGCCCCAGCATTTT.

The chain recombines TRBV28 with TRBJ1-2; 7 positions agree with TRBD1. The CDR3 sequence is 15 residues long. The trim removed 6 bases at V and 7 bases at J, leaving 14 bases unmatched. CDR1 is MDHEN, CDR2 SYDVKM, per germline. The CDR3 loop reads CASSTLPMTGFGYTF. As DNA, the CDR3 is TGTGCCAGCAGCACACTACCCATGACAGGGTTTGGCTACACCTTC.

V gene TRBV18 combines with J gene TRBJ2-1; TRBD1 agrees at 9 bases. The CDR3 runs 14 residues. Unmatched junction bases numbered 8, after V lost 7 bases and J lost 7 bases. The V gene's germline CDR1 is KGHSH and CDR2 LQKENI. The CDR3 sequence is CASFQDRGRNEQFF. The CDR3 DNA reads as TGTGCCAGCTTCCAGGACAGGGGAAGGAATGAGCAGTTCTTC.

The gene calls are TRBV15 and TRBJ1-1; D unresolved. The CDR3 runs to 14 residues. Trimming stripped 0 bases from V and 5 bases from J, with 10 bases between. Germline values: CDR1 LNHNV, CDR2 YYDKDF (reference sequence). The CDR3 protein is CATSRDEGWTEAFF. The CDR3 DNA is TGTGCCACCAGCAGAGATGAGGGTTGGACTGAAGCTTTCTTT.

This clone occurred once. The chain recombines TRBV19 with TRBJ1-5; the D is unclear. Trimming removed 3 bases from V and 3 bases from J, with 12 bases in between. The CDR3 loop spans 15 amino acids. Per the germline V gene, CDR1 is LNHDA and CDR2 is SQIVND (reference sequence). CDR3 loop: CASSMGWNYNQPQHF. The CDR3 DNA follows: TGTGCCAGTAGTATGGGTTGGAATTACAATCAGCCCCAGCATTTT.

V is TRBV5-5 and J is TRBJ2-6; D is unclear. V dropped 1 base and J dropped 1 base, with 0 bases sitting between them. The CDR3 length is 13 residues. Germline CDR1 and CDR2: SGHKS and YYEKEE (reference sequence). The CDR3 bases are TGTGCCAGCAGCTTGTCTGGGGCCAACGTCCTGACTTTC. Encoded protein: CASSLSGANVLTF.

This chain joins TRBV27 and TRBJ2-5; maybe TRBD2 (7 bases). Germline CDR1 reads MNHEY; CDR2 reads SMNVEV (reference sequence). The CDR3 is 13 residues long. Trimming removed 9 bases from V and 1 base from J, with 12 bases in between. The CDR3 spells CASIGGAQETQYF. CDR3 coding DNA: TGTGCCAGTATAGGGGGGGCCCAAGAGACCCAGTACTTC.

The gene calls are TRBV5-1 and TRBJ2-5; D ambiguous. Germline-derived CDR1 and CDR2 are SGHRS and YFSETQ. V was trimmed by 7 bases and J by 3 bases, leaving 7 bases between them. This CDR3 has 11 amino acids. In DNA form, the CDR3 reads TGCGCCAGCGTGGCGGAAGAGACCCAGTACTTC. This translates into CASVAEETQYF.

The genes are TRBV6-5 and TRBJ2-7; 12 positions match TRBD1. The CDR3 sequence is 16 residues long. V shed 2 bases and J 6 bases; nucleotides not matched to a gene: 8. In germline, CDR1 is MNHEY, CDR2 SVGAGI. For the CDR3, the DNA is TGTGCCAGCAGTTACGCCTGGGACAGGGGGCTAGGCGAGCAGTACTTC. Encoded protein: CASSYAWDRGLGEQYF.

The chain employs TRBV6-5 and TRBJ2-7, with D unresolved. Trimming cost V 4 bases and J 5 bases, with 9 bases left between them. The CDR3 length is 12 residues. Germline CDR1 and CDR2: MNHEY and SVGAGI. CDR3 bases: TGTGCCAGCAGTTCCACTACGGACGAGCAGTACTTC. It yields the protein CASSSTTDEQYF.

The genes are TRBV27 and TRBJ2-7; 7 nucleotides match TRBD2. In germline, CDR1 is MNHEY, CDR2 SMNVEV (reference sequence). This CDR3 has 15 residues. V dropped 10 bases and J dropped 5; count of bases not matched to a gene: 17. CDR3 in amino acids: CATRYRGGRNDEQYF. In DNA, the CDR3 is TGTGCCACCCGCTACCGGGGAGGGCGAAATGACGAGCAGTACTTC.

This clone occurred once. The chain employs TRBV27 and TRBJ2-5; the D is unclear. Germline V gene data show CDR1 as MNHEY and CDR2 as SMNVEV (reference sequence). V was cut by 1 base and J by 9 bases, with 12 bases left in between. This CDR3 is 13 amino acids long. The DNA for the CDR3 is TGTGCCAGCAGTTTATGGGGTGCTGAGGCCCAGTACTTC. Protein: CASSLWGAEAQYF.

The rearrangement links TRBV11-2 to TRBJ2-1; no firm D call. Germline CDR1 and CDR2: SGHAT and FQNNGV. Trimming shortened V by 1 base and J by 8 bases, and 6 bases separated the two germline ends. There are 12 residues in the CDR3. The CDR3 loop is CASSLVFHEQFF. CDR3 DNA: TGTGCCAGCAGCTTAGTTTTCCATGAGCAGTTCTTC.

This clone was recorded once. V is TRBV14 and J is TRBJ2-1; no firm D call. The CDR3 consists of 13 residues. The V gene lost 2 bases and the J gene lost 9 bases, with 11 bases spanning the gap. CDR1 is SGHDN, CDR2 FVKESK, per germline. CDR3 amino acids: CASSQIRGSEQFF. The CDR3 region has the DNA TGTGCCAGCAGCCAAATACGTGGCAGTGAGCAGTTCTTC.

The chain joins TRBV29-1 to TRBJ2-1; D might be TRBD2 (6 bases). Germline CDR1 SQVTM, CDR2 ANQGSEA. This CDR3 is 17 amino acids long. Trimming took 6 bases from V and 5 from J, leaving 26 bases between them. The CDR3 DNA sequence: TGCAGCGTCACGGAACTAGCAAAGCTACCGTTCGACAATGAGCAGTTCTTC. Translating it yields CSVTELAKLPFDNEQFF.

J is TRBJ2-5 and V is TRBV5-1; D remains unclear. The CDR3 length is 16 residues. CDR1 and CDR2 (germline): SGHRS, YFSETQ. Trimming cost V 1 base and J 0 bases, with 13 bases left between them. DNA of the CDR3: TGCGCCAGCAGCTTGACGGCCGATCATCACCAAGAGACCCAGTACTTC. Protein: CASSLTADHHQETQYF.